The 5 T cell receptor beta chains given below trace back to one sample, sequenced in a study of CD4 T cells in relation to SARS-CoV-2 and coronaviruses. Their specific antigens are unknown. Sequenced by immunoSEQ multiplex PCR; TCRdb stores in-frame clones only, minus some. Altogether 36,000 or so clones are present, 77% being singletons, with the ten largest covering less than 3.5%. The specimen was memory CD4+ T cells from PBMCs, cultured in vitro. The receptor set was obtained from an adult with COVID-19.

The chain uses TRBV2 and TRBJ2-3; 11 bases agree with TRBD2. Germline CDR1 reads SNHLY; CDR2 reads FYNNEI. The CDR3 totals 18 residues. The V and J ends lost 3 bases and 6 bases, in that order; junction bases with no gene match: 14. The CDR3 coding sequence is TGTGCCAGCAGTGACCTGCATCTAGCGGGAGGTGCCATGGATACGCAGTATTTT. Its translation is CASSDLHLAGGAMDTQYF.

The chain couples TRBV6-5 to TRBJ2-1, with D possibly matching TRBD2 (5 bases). V gave up 2 bases and J gave up 4 bases, with 9 bases separating them. The CDR3 has 14 amino acids. CDR1 is MNHEY, CDR2 SVGAGI, per germline. The CDR3 region has the DNA TGTGCCAGCAGTTACCAGAGCGGATACAATGAGCAGTTCTTC. Its translation is CASSYQSGYNEQFF.

The CDR3 is CASSLGQGAGELFF. The CDR3 bases are TGTGCCAGCAGCTTAGGTCAGGGAGCCGGGGAGCTGTTTTTT. The chain carries TRBV7-7 and TRBJ2-2, with D perhaps being TRBD1 or TRBD2 (5 bases each). The CDR3 contains 14 residues. V was pared by 1 base and J by 6 bases, with 9 bases between. Germline CDR1 reads SSHAT; CDR2 reads FNYEAQ (reference sequence).

The gene calls are TRBV28 and TRBJ1-6; D might be TRBD1 (6 bases). Trimming left V 5 bases short and J 4 bases short, with 12 bases between. Germline values: CDR1 MDHEN, CDR2 SYDVKM. The CDR3 runs to 15 residues. The CDR3: CASSRQQGYNSPLHF. CDR3 coding DNA: TGTGCCAGCAGTCGACAACAGGGATATAATTCACCCCTCCACTTT.

The CDR3 loop is CASSRDGTSQYF. CDR3 nucleotide sequence: TGTGCCAGCAGCCGCGACGGGACTAGTCAGTATTTT. This sequence joins TRBV5-4 and TRBJ2-3; TRBD2 agrees at 8 bases. V shed 4 bases, J shed 12 bases, and the junction held 7 bases outside the gene matches. Germline V gives CDR1 SGHNT, CDR2 YYREEE (reference sequence). This CDR3 is 12 amino acids long.